The clone carrying this TCR beta chain was recorded many times. These data come from a study of read filtering for tumor transcriptome and immune sequencing. From about 0.4 ug of RNA, a library with molecular barcoded alpha/delta and beta/gamma adaptors was made. TCRdb re-called the reads through MiXCR, storing one row per CDR3 protein. The data show tens of thousands of distinct CDR3 sequences, approximately 22% seen once. CDR3 length equals 13 residues. The V gene end was trimmed by 5 bases and the J gene end by 9 bases; junction bases not matched to a gene: 7. In germline, CDR1 is DFQATT, CDR2 SNEGSKA (reference sequence).

The sequence came from a donor aged 40 or over with multiple myeloma. The gene calls are TRBV20-1 and TRBJ2-4, with TRBD2 matching over 10 bases. Sequencing input: a population of CD138-negative cells sorted from bone marrow. This chain's CDR3 is CSAQREGLPIQYF. For the CDR3, the DNA is TGCAGTGCTCAGCGGGAGGGCCTCCCCATTCAGTACTTC.